One sample yielded the 17 T cell receptor beta chains listed below, sequenced in a study of radiotherapy plus CTLA-4 blockade in lung cancer. Profiled with immunoSEQ multiplex PCR; TCRdb holds only in-frame clones, not every one. The sample lists roughly 50,000 clones; around 86% were seen once. The material was peripheral blood, obtained from a patient treated with radiotherapy plus ipilimumab. All receptors come from a human donor with non-small cell lung cancer who had stable disease on radiotherapy plus ipilimumab.

The sample holds a few counts of this clone. V gene TRBV27 combines with J gene TRBJ2-3; tentative D call: TRBD2 (6 bases). CDR1 and CDR2 (germline): MNHEY, SMNVEV (reference sequence). The CDR3 is 13 amino acids. The germline V and J ends were trimmed by 3 bases and 8 bases, with 12 bases remaining between them. CDR3 nucleotide sequence: TGTGCCAGCAGTTTGCGGGGTATGGCTACGCAGTATTTT. It encodes CASSLRGMATQYF.

This chain joins TRBV6-1 and TRBJ2-1, with TRBD1 matching over 9 bases. Germline assignment: CDR1 MNHNS and CDR2 SASEGT. The length of the CDR3 is 19 residues. The V gene end was trimmed by 4 bases and the J gene end by 4 bases; junction bases not matched to a gene: 17. The CDR3 reads CASSAGTGWPAGRYNEQFF. The DNA of the CDR3 is TGTGCCAGCAGTGCCGGGACAGGGTGGCCAGCGGGAAGGTACAATGAGCAGTTCTTC.

The rearrangement joins TRBV15 to TRBJ2-3; 7 nucleotides line up with TRBD1. The CDR3 covers 16 residues. Germline V gene sequence: CDR1 LNHNV, CDR2 YYDKDF (reference sequence). J lost 0 bases, V lost 3 bases, and 6 bases had no gene match. CDR3 sequence reads: CATSSTDRTSTDTQYF. CDR3 coding DNA: TGTGCCACCAGCAGCACGGACAGGACTAGCACAGATACGCAGTATTTT.

V and J are TRBV28 and TRBJ1-2, with 12 bases matching TRBD1. This CDR3 has 16 amino acids. Germline assignment: CDR1 MDHEN and CDR2 SYDVKM. V lost 10 bases, J lost 2 bases, and 11 bases stayed unmatched. The CDR3 region is CATARDRGRQNYGYTF. In DNA, the CDR3 is TGTGCCACCGCCCGGGACAGGGGGCGCCAAAACTATGGCTACACCTTC.

This clone was counted between two and nine times. V and J are TRBV11-2 and TRBJ2-5; unclear D gene. This CDR3 is 14 amino acids long. Germline CDR1 and CDR2: SGHAT and FQNNGV. The V end lost 0 bases, the J end lost 5 bases, and 10 bases lay between the germline ends. The CDR3 loop is CASSLEVVAETQYF. The CDR3 DNA is TGTGCCAGCAGCTTAGAGGTGGTCGCGGAGACCCAGTACTTC.

This sequence joins TRBV5-6 and TRBJ1-2; 8 nucleotides line up with TRBD1. Germline V gene data show CDR1 as SGHDT and CDR2 as YYEEEE. This CDR3 region has 13 residues. J gave up 4 bases and V 5 bases, and 4 bases lay outside the gene matches. The DNA for the CDR3 is TGTGCCAGCAGAAAGGACAGGGCCTATGGCTACACCTTC. This translates into CASRKDRAYGYTF.

This clone has a single count. The V gene is TRBV21-1, the J gene TRBJ2-5; TRBD1, the table's D call, lacks a check against the DNA. TRBV21-1 is noted as a pseudogene. The CDR3 is 19 residues long. The CDR3, as DNA: TGTGCCAGCAGCAAAAGGGGCGGGACAGGATGGAAGGTTGAAGAGACCCAGTACTTC. Residues: CASSKRGGTGWKVEETQYF.

This clone was observed a single time. This sequence joins TRBV7-2 and TRBJ2-3; D is unresolved. The germline V gene has CDR1 SGHTA and CDR2 FQGNSA. The CDR3 is 11 amino acids. Trimming removed 5 bases from V and 7 bases from J, with 7 bases in between. The DNA for the CDR3 is TGTGCCAGCAGCCTCGACAATACGCAGTATTTT. This encodes CASSLDNTQYF.

This chain connects TRBV27 to TRBJ2-5; the match to TRBD2 covers 13 bases. The DNA end favors TRBJ2-7, so the J call may be wrong. This CDR3 has 18 amino acids. Germline V CDR1 and CDR2: MNHEY, SMNVEV (reference sequence). CDR3 nucleotide sequence: TGTGCCAGCAGTTTATCGGGGATGACTAGCGGGAGGACGTACGAGCAGTACTTC. Its protein is CASSLSGMTSGRTYEQYF.

In its sample, this clone was seen once. The V gene is TRBV30, the J gene TRBJ2-6; no reliable D call. The ends were cut back, 5 bases at V and 4 bases at J, with 9 bases in the middle. This CDR3 has 13 amino acids. Per germline, CDR1 GTSNPN and CDR2 SVGIG (reference sequence). DNA for the CDR3: TGTGCCTGGGGTACTATCGGGGCCAACGTCCTGACTTTC. Amino acids: CAWGTIGANVLTF.

This CDR3 is CASSYTDEQFF. Written as DNA, the CDR3 is TGTGCCAGCAGTTATACGGATGAGCAGTTCTTC. The chain joins TRBV28 to TRBJ2-1; D not resolved. Deletions cut 4 bases from V and 8 bases from J, with 6 bases between. Germline V gene sequence: CDR1 MDHEN, CDR2 SYDVKM. The CDR3 is 11 amino acids.

This chain links TRBV5-1 with TRBJ2-7, with D possibly being TRBD1 (6 bases). Germline V CDR1 and CDR2: SGHRS, YFSETQ. CDR3 length: 16 amino acids. V was cut by 3 bases and J by 5 bases, with 21 bases left in between. CDR3 DNA: TGCGCCAGCAGCTCGGGTGGGACACCCTACGAGGACGAGCAGTACTTC. Amino acid sequence: CASSSGGTPYEDEQYF.

This chain links TRBV7-3 with TRBJ2-7; perhaps TRBD1 as D (6 bases). This CDR3 has 15 amino acids. In germline, CDR1 is SGHTA, CDR2 FQGTGA. V lost 4 bases to trimming and J lost 3 bases, with 16 bases between them. The CDR3 nucleotides are TGTGCCAGCAGCTACTCAGGGGACAATTTCTACGAGCAGTACTTC. Its translation: CASSYSGDNFYEQYF. Supplemented by reference TRBV7-3 and TRBJ2-7, the full variable domain reads GAGVSQTPSNKVTEKGKYVELRCDPISGHTALYWYRQSLGQGPEFLIYFQGTGAADDSGLPNDRFFAVRPEGSVSTLKIQRTERGDSAVYLCASSYSGDNFYEQYFGPGTRLTVT.

The chain employs TRBV5-1 and TRBJ2-7; 14 nucleotides match TRBD2. Germline CDR1 is SGHRS and CDR2 is YFSETQ. This CDR3 region has 14 residues. With 4 bases clipped from V and 6 bases from J, the junction kept 3 bases outside the gene matches. Written as DNA, the CDR3 is TGCGCCAGCAGCCCCGGGACTAGCGGGAGCGAGCAGTACTTC. Its translation is CASSPGTSGSEQYF.

This clone was seen a single time. Here the CDR3 reads CSDTSGSSKQFF. CDR3 DNA sequence: TGCAGCGATACTAGCGGGAGCTCCAAGCAGTTCTTC. The rearrangement uses TRBV29-1 and TRBJ2-1; 11 positions agree with TRBD2. This CDR3 region has 12 residues. Germline V gene sequence: CDR1 SQVTM, CDR2 ANQGSEA. V shed 7 bases and J 11 bases; nucleotides not matched to a gene: 7.

V is TRBV10-3 and J is TRBJ2-3, with TRBD2 identical over 14 bases. J gave up 3 bases and V 4 bases, and 9 bases lay outside the gene matches. This CDR3 has 18 amino acids. The V gene's germline CDR1 is ENHRY and CDR2 SYGVKD. The CDR3 loop reads CAISARLAGGMGTDTQYF. For the CDR3, the DNA is TGTGCCATCAGTGCTAGACTAGCGGGAGGGATGGGGACAGATACGCAGTATTTT.

The rearrangement joins TRBV6-5 to TRBJ2-7, with a weak D call TRBD2 (6 bases). V lost 2 bases and J lost 1, with 12 bases in between. The CDR3 is 15 amino acids. Germline-derived CDR1 and CDR2 are MNHEY and SVGAGI. CDR3 DNA sequence: TGTGCCAGCAGTTACATGGCGGGAACGTCCTACGAGCAGTACTTC. It is translated as CASSYMAGTSYEQYF.